This entry lists 9 T cell receptor beta chains sequenced from one sample in a study of technical replicates of blood from several donors. Only in-frame clones appear in the TCRdb table, and some are missing; sequencing was by immunoSEQ multiplex PCR. The table has roughly 100,000 clones, 96% seen once. Sequencing was performed on T cells isolated from PBMCs. The source is a human donor in good health.

The chain is built from TRBV30 and TRBJ2-1; 10 bases align to TRBD1. J was trimmed by 9 bases and V by 4 bases; bases with no gene match: 9. The CDR3 length is 14 residues. Germline assignment: CDR1 GTSNPN and CDR2 SVGIG (reference sequence). The CDR3 protein is CAWNRGTGEGEQFF. CDR3 nucleotides: TGTGCCTGGAACCGCGGGACAGGGGAAGGTGAGCAGTTCTTC.

The J gene is TRBJ2-3, the V gene TRBV5-4; D is possibly TRBD2 (5 bases). Trimming cost V 0 bases and J 2 bases, with 13 bases left between them. This CDR3 has 16 amino acids. CDR1 and CDR2 (germline): SGHNT, YYREEE (reference sequence). This chain's CDR3 is CASSLAERSYTDTQYF. DNA for the CDR3: TGTGCCAGCAGCTTGGCTGAGCGGAGCTACACAGATACGCAGTATTTT.

The V call is TRBV7-9, the J call TRBJ2-3; no firm D call. The CDR3 runs to 12 residues. Germline V gene data show CDR1 as SEHNR and CDR2 as FQNEAQ (reference sequence). V dropped 1 base and J dropped 5 bases, with 4 bases sitting between them. CDR3 loop: CASSLVGDTQYF. The DNA of the CDR3 is TGTGCCAGCAGCTTAGTCGGAGATACGCAGTATTTT.

V and J are TRBV30 and TRBJ1-2, with D uncertain. The CDR3 covers 11 residues. CDR1 and CDR2 (germline): GTSNPN, SVGIG (reference sequence). Trimming took off 2 bases at V and 11 bases at J, with 12 bases between the two ends. The CDR3 sequence: CAWSRPGPYTF. CDR3 nucleotide sequence: TGTGCCTGGAGTAGACCGGGTCCATACACCTTC.

This clone was seen only once. The rearrangement joins TRBV5-1 to TRBJ2-7; weak D call: TRBD2 (6 bases). The CDR3 spans 15 residues. The V and J ends lost 2 bases and 4 bases respectively, with 16 bases between them. Germline loops: CDR1 SGHRS, CDR2 YFSETQ. CDR3 amino acids: CASSLQPGVTYEQYF. The CDR3 DNA reads TGCGCCAGCAGCTTACAACCGGGAGTCACGTACGAGCAGTACTTC.

The chain has TRBV29-1 and TRBJ2-7; 7 nucleotides match TRBD2. V lost 6 bases to trimming and J lost 6 bases; unmatched junction nucleotides: 8. Germline values: CDR1 SQVTM, CDR2 ANQGSEA. This CDR3 comprises 12 residues. The CDR3 reads CSVYLPGGEQYF. CDR3 nucleotide sequence: TGCAGCGTATACCTCCCGGGGGGCGAGCAGTACTTC.

This chain joins TRBV6-5 and TRBJ1-2; the match to TRBD1 covers 7 bases. The CDR3 has 15 amino acids. Germline V gives CDR1 MNHEY, CDR2 SVGAGI. V lost 6 bases to trimming and J lost 5 bases; unmatched junction nucleotides: 12. DNA of the CDR3: TGTGCCAGCAGCAAGCTTAACGACAGGGTATATGGCTACACCTTC. It yields the protein CASSKLNDRVYGYTF.

This chain links TRBV30 with TRBJ2-7; 8 nucleotides agree with TRBD1. The CDR3 runs to 15 residues. The germline gives CDR1 GTSNPN, CDR2 SVGIG (reference sequence). V was pared by 1 base and J by 7 bases, with 12 bases of the junction left unmatched. The CDR3 region has the DNA TGTGCCTGGAGTGGGAAGGGACAGGTCAAAAGGGAGCAGTACTTC. Protein: CAWSGKGQVKREQYF.

CDR3: CASSLTGTSGYEQYF. The CDR3 coding sequence is TGTGCCAGCAGCTTAACCGGGACTAGCGGCTACGAGCAGTACTTC. The rearrangement links TRBV11-3 to TRBJ2-7, with 11 bases fitting TRBD2. The V gene end was trimmed by 2 bases and the J gene end by 3 bases; junction bases not matched to a gene: 3. The CDR3 is 15 amino acids. Germline assignment: CDR1 SGHNT and CDR2 YENEEA.